This T cell receptor (beta chain) was observed in a study of CD8 T cell repertoires and HIV-1 epitope variants. Study summary: IL-2, IL-7 and IL-15 were added on days 3 and 7 of roughly eleven-day cultures. The baseline condition was 1M T cells left uncultured.

A note on this clone: Its antigen is unknown.

In germline, CDR1 is ENHRY, CDR2 SYGVKD. V was trimmed by 5 bases and J by 2 bases, leaving 12 bases between them. The CDR3 spans 14 residues. This table comes from immunoSEQ multiplex PCR, and its TCRdb copy is limited to in-frame clones, with some not included. The sample has 6,000 to 6,500 clones, 65% to 70% seen once; the top ten hold approximately 40%. Sequencing used cultured CD8+ T cells derived from PBMCs. The chain employs TRBV10-3 and TRBJ2-5; D is possibly TRBD1 (7 bases). The receptor was derived from a male donor with HIV. CDR3 nucleotides: TGTGCCATCAGTCAGGGGGGACAGCAAGAGACCCAGTACTTC. Translating gives CAISQGGQQETQYF.